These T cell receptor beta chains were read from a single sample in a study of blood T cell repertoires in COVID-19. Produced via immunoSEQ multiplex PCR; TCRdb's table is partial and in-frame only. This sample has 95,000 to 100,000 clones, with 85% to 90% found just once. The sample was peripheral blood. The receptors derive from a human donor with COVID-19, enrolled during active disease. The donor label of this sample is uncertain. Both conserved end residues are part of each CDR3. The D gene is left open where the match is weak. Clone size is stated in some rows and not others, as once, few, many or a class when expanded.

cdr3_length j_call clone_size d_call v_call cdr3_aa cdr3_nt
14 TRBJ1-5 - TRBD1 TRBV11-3 CASSPRTGRMPQHF TGTGCCAGCAGCCCACGGACAGGGAGGATGCCCCAGCATTTT
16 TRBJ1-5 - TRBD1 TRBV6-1 CASSGDRERGNQPQHF TGTGCCAGCAGTGGCGACAGGGAGAGGGGCAATCAGCCCCAGCATTTT
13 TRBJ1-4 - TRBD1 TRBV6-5 CASRQGAGEKLFF TGTGCCAGCAGACAGGGGGCGGGGGAAAAACTGTTTTTT
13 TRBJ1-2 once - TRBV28 CASSLPGNYGYTF TGTGCCAGCAGTTTACCAGGGAACTATGGCTACACCTTC
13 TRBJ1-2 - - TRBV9 CASTPGDHYGYTF TGTGCCAGCACCCCAGGGGACCACTATGGCTACACCTTC
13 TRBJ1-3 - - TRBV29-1 CSVESGGGNTIYF TGCAGCGTAGAGTCGGGGGGTGGAAACACCATATATTTT
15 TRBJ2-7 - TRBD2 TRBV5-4 CASSYATSGTYEQYF TGTGCCAGCAGCTATGCGACTAGCGGGACCTACGAGCAGTACTTC
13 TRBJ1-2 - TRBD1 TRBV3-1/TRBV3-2 CASRDRNNYGYTF TGTGCCAGCAGGGACAGGAACAACTATGGCTACACCTTC
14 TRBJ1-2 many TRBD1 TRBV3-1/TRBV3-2 CASSRRDSNYGYTF TGTGCCAGCAGCCGCAGGGACAGCAACTATGGCTACACCTTC
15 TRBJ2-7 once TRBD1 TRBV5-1 CASSPGQGASYEQYF TGCGCCAGCAGCCCGGGACAGGGGGCCTCCTACGAGCAGTACTTC
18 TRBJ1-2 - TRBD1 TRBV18 CASSPIDPGQGDVYGYTF TGTGCCAGCTCACCGATTGACCCGGGACAGGGGGATGTCTATGGCTACACCTTC
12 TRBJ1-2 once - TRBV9 CASSPGHYGYTF TGTGCCAGCTCCCCAGGGCACTATGGCTACACCTTC
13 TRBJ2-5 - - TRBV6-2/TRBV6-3 CASSYPPIETQYF TGTGCCAGCAGTTACCCCCCTATAGAGACCCAGTACTTC
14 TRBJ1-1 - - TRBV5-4 CASSTDRTNTEAFF TGTGCCAGCAGCACCGACAGGACCAACACTGAAGCTTTCTTT
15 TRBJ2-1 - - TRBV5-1 CASSSRDISYNEQFF TGCGCCAGCAGCTCCCGGGACATCTCCTACAATGAGCAGTTCTTC
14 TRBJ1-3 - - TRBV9 CASSVEGTPATIYF TGTGCCAGCAGCGTCGAGGGCACCCCGGCCACCATATATTTT
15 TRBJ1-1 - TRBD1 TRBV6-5 CASSYSGQGYTEAFF TGTGCCAGCAGTTACTCCGGACAGGGCTACACTGAAGCTTTCTTT
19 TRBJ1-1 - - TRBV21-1 CASSSQPPDRPHRNTEAFF TGTGCCAGCAGCTCCCAGCCTCCGGACAGGCCTCACCGGAACACTGAAGCTTTCTTT
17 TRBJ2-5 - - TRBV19 CASSIYGGASQGETQYF TGTGCCAGTAGTATATACGGCGGGGCGAGTCAAGGGGAGACCCAGTACTTC
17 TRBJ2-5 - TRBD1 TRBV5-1 CASSLGIGDRGQETQYF TGCGCCAGCAGCCTGGGAATCGGGGACAGGGGACAAGAGACCCAGTACTTC
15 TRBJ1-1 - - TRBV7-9 CASSLQDSSNTEAFF TGTGCCAGCAGCTTACAGGACAGTTCGAACACTGAAGCTTTCTTT
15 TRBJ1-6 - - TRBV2 CASRSRGSYNSPLHF TGTGCCAGCAGGTCCAGAGGGTCCTATAATTCACCCCTCCACTTT
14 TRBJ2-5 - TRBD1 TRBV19 CASSGTGHQETQYF TGTGCCAGTAGCGGGACAGGACACCAAGAGACCCAGTACTTC
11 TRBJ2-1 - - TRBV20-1 CSARDQQGQFF TGCAGTGCTAGAGATCAGCAGGGTCAATTCTTC
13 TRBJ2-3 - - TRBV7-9 CASSLTNTDTQYF TGTGCCAGCAGCTTGACTAACACAGATACGCAGTATTTT
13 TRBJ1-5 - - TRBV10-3 CAISDEGGQPQHF TGTGCCATCAGTGACGAGGGCGGCCAGCCCCAGCATTTT
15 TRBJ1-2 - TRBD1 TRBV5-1 CASSFDRGLGYGYTF TGCGCCAGCAGCTTTGACAGGGGGCTTGGCTATGGCTACACCTTC
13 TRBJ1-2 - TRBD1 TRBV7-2 CASSVGQSYGYTF TGTGCCAGCAGCGTGGGACAGAGCTATGGCTACACCTTC
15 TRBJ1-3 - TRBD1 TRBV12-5 CASGLDGTAGNTIYF TGTGCTAGTGGTTTGGACGGGACAGCCGGAAACACCATATATTTT
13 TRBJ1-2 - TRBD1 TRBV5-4 CASSSQTGPGYTF TGTGCCAGCAGCTCCCAGACAGGGCCCGGCTACACCTTC
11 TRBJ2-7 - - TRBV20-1 CSARDRQVEYF TGCAGTGCTAGAGATAGGCAGGTTGAGTACTTC
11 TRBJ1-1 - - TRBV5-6 CASSQNTEAFF TGTGCCAGCAGCCAGAACACTGAAGCTTTCTTT
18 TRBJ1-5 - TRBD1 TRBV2 CASSLGQGDGVSNQPQHF TGTGCCAGCAGTTTGGGACAGGGGGACGGTGTTAGCAATCAGCCCCAGCATTTT
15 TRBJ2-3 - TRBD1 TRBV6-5 CASAPGQGVADTQYF TGTGCCAGCGCACCGGGACAGGGGGTCGCAGATACGCAGTATTTT
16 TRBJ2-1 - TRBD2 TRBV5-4 CASSLAAGSSYNEQFF TGTGCCAGCAGCCTAGCGGCGGGGAGCTCCTACAATGAGCAGTTCTTC
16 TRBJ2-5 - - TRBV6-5 CASSYSEIPRQETQYF TGTGCCAGCAGTTACTCTGAGATCCCCCGCCAAGAGACCCAGTACTTC
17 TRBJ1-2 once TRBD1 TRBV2 CASKSTWGQGALRGYTF TGTGCCAGCAAGTCTACTTGGGGACAGGGGGCTCTCAGGGGCTACACCTTC
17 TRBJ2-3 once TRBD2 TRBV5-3 CARSCGPGLAGPDTQYF TGTGCCAGAAGCTGCGGTCCGGGACTAGCGGGGCCAGATACGCAGTATTTT
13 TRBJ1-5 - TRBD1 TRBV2 CASTTGGYQPQHF TGTGCCAGCACAACAGGGGGTTATCAGCCCCAGCATTTT
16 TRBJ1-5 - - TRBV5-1 CASSFRSPPSNQPQHF TGCGCCAGCAGCTTCCGGAGCCCCCCTAGCAATCAGCCCCAGCATTTT
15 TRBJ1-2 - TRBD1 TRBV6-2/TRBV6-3 CASSSNRGSGYGYTF TGTGCCAGCAGCAGTAACAGGGGGTCGGGCTATGGCTACACCTTC
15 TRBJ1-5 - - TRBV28 CASSLRERNNQPQHF TGTGCCAGCAGTTTAAGGGAGAGGAACAATCAGCCCCAGCATTTT
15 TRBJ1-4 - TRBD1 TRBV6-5 CASKKYRDRGEKLFF TGTGCCAGCAAGAAATACCGGGACAGGGGCGAAAAACTGTTTTTT
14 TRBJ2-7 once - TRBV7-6 CASSPQRDKSKQYF TGTGCCAGCAGCCCCCAGCGGGACAAAAGTAAGCAGTACTTC
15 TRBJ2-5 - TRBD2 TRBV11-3 CASSSGLAGGETQYF TGTGCCAGCAGCTCCGGACTAGCGGGAGGAGAGACCCAGTACTTC
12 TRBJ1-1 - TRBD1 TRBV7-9 CASSLPQGVAFF TGTGCCAGCAGCTTACCTCAGGGGGTGGCTTTCTTT
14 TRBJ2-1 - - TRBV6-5 CASSYDRRYNEQFF TGTGCCAGCAGTTACGACAGACGTTACAATGAGCAGTTCTTC
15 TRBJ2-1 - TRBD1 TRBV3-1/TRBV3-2 CASSQGTDSYNEQFF TGTGCCAGCAGCCAGGGGACAGATTCCTACAATGAGCAGTTCTTC